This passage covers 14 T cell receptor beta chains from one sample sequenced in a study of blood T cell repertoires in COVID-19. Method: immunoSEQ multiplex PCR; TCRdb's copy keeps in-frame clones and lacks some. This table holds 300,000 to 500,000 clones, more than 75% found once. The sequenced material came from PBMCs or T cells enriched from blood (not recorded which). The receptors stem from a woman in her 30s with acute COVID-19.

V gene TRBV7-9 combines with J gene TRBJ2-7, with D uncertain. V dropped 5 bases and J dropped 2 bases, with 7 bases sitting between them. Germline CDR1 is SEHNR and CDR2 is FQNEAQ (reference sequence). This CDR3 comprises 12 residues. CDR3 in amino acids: CASSLRAYEQYF. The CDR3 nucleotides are TGTGCCAGCAGCCTCCGGGCCTACGAGCAGTACTTC.

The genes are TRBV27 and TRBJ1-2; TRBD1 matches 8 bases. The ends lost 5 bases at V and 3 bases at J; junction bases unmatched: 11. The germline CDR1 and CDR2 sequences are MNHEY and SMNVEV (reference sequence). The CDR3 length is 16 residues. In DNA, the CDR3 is TGTGCCAGCAGTCAAATCACAGGGGGTAGGGACTATGGCTACACCTTC. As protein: CASSQITGGRDYGYTF.

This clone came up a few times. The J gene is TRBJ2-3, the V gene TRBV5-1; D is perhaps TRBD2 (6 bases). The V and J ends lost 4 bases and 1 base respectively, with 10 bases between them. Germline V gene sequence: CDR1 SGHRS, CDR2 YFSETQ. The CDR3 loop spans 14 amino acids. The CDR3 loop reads CASSPGDGTDTQYF. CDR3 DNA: TGCGCCAGCAGCCCGGGGGATGGCACAGATACGCAGTATTTT.

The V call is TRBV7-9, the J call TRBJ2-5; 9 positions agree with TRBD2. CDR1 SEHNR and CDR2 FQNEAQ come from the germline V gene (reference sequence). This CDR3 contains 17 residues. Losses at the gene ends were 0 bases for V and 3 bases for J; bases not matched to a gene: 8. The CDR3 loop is CASSLALASGTKETQYF. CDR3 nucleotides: TGTGCCAGCAGCTTAGCGCTAGCTAGCGGGACCAAAGAGACCCAGTACTTC.

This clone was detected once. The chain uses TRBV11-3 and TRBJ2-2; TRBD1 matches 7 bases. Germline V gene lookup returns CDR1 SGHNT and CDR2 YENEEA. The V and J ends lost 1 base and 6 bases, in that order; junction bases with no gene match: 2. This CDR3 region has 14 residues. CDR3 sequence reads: CASSLGQGAGELFF. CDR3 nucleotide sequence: TGTGCCAGCAGCTTAGGCCAGGGGGCCGGGGAGCTGTTTTTT.

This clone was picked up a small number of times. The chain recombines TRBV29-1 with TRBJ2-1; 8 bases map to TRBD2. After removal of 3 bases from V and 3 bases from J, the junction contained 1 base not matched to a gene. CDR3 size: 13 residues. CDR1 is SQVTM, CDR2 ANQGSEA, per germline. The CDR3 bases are TGCAGCGTTGAGAGCGGGGGCTACAATGAGCAGTTCTTC. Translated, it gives CSVESGGYNEQFF.

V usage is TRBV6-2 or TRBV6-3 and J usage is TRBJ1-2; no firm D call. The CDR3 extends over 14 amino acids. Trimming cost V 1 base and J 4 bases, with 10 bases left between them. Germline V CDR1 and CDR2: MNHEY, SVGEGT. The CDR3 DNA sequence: TGTGCCAGCAGTTACTTAGGGAGAAGCTATGGCTACACCTTC. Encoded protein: CASSYLGRSYGYTF.

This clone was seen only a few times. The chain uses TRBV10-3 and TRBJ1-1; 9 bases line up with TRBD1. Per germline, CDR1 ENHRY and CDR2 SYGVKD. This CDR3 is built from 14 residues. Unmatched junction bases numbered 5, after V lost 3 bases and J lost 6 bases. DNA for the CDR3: TGTGCCATCAGTGATGGGACAGGGAGGCCTGAAGCTTTCTTT. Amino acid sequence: CAISDGTGRPEAFF.

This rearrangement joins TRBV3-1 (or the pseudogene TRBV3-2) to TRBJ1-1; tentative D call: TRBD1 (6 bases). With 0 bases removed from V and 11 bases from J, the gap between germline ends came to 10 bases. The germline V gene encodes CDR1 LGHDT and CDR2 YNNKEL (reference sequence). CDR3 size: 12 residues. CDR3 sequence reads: CASSQDRGRAFF. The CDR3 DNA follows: TGTGCCAGCAGCCAAGACAGGGGACGGGCTTTCTTT.

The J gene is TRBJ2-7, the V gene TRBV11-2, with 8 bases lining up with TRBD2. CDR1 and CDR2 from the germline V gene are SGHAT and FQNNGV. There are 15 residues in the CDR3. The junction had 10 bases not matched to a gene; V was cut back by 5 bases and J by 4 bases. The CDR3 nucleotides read TGTGCCAGCAGCCCTAGCGGGTTCGTTAGGTACGAGCAGTACTTC. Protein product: CASSPSGFVRYEQYF.

The CDR3 spells CASSLRTGGYEQYF. The CDR3 bases are TGTGCCAGCAGCCTGCGGACAGGGGGCTACGAGCAGTACTTC. The chain carries TRBV5-6 and TRBJ2-7; 10 positions agree with TRBD1. The V segment lost 4 bases and the J segment 3 bases; nucleotides outside the gene matches: 4. The germline V gene encodes CDR1 SGHDT and CDR2 YYEEEE. This CDR3 spans 14 amino acids.

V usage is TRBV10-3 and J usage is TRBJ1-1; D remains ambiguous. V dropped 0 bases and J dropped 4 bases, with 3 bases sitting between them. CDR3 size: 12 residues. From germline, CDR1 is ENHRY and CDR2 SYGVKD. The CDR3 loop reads CAISESATEAFF. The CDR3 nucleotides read TGTGCCATCAGTGAGTCGGCCACTGAAGCTTTCTTT.

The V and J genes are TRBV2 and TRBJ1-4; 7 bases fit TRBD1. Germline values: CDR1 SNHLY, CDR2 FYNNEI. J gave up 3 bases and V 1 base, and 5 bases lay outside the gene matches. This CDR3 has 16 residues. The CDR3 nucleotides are TGTGCCAGCAGTGAAGAACGGGACAGATCTAATGAAAAACTGTTTTTT. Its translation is CASSEERDRSNEKLFF.

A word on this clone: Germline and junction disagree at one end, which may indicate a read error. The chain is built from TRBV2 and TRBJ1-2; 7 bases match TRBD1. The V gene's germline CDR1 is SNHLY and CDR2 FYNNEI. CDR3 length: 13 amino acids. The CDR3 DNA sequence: TGTGCCAGCATCCTACAGGGGTTGGAGAATCATTTCTTC. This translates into CASILQGLENHFF.